What follows are 28 T cell receptor beta chains derived from one specimen sequenced in a study of CD8+CD57+ T cells in acquired aplastic anemia. For CDR3 and TCR beta VDJ profiling, genomic DNA was the template used. TCRdb re-called the reads through MiXCR, storing one row per CDR3 protein. This sample carries about 200,000 distinct CDR3 sequences, 65% of them seen once, and the ten largest clones take around 58%. CD8+CD57+ cell expansion, shown by flow cytometry, had occurred in the patients selected for sequencing. Sequencing input: sorted CD4+, CD8+, or CD8+CD57+ T cells (not recorded which) from PBMCs. These receptors were obtained from a human donor with aplastic anemia.

As to this clonotype: No conserved phenylalanine or tryptophan is present at the end of the CDR3, so a read error is the likely explanation. No DNA is shown, since the ends of the CDR3 on it are uncertain; the CDR3 is the one TCRdb lists. This chain links TRBV7-8 with TRBJ1-4; the D call in the table, TRBD1, was not verified against the DNA. The CDR3 spans 15 residues, counting both ends. Germline-derived CDR1 and CDR2 are SGHVS and FQNEAQ. This CDR3 reads CASSPRDGYNEKLVV.

This sequence joins TRBV25-1 and TRBJ2-3; perhaps D is TRBD1 or TRBD2 (5 bases each). The germline gives CDR1 MGHDK, CDR2 SYGVNS. CDR3 length: 15 residues. V was clipped by 3 bases and J by 2 bases, with 12 bases between them. CDR3 sequence (DNA): TGTGCCAGCAGTGATGGGGGTACCCCCACAGATACGCAGTATTTT. Protein sequence: CASSDGGTPTDTQYF.

This chain uses TRBV2 with TRBJ1-1; D is ambiguous. V was pared by 2 bases and J by 8 bases, with 15 bases between. The V gene's germline CDR1 is SNHLY and CDR2 FYNNEI. The CDR3 totals 14 residues. The CDR3 is CASSEHGAWVEAFF. The CDR3 coding sequence is TGTGCCAGCAGTGAACATGGCGCTTGGGTGGAAGCTTTCTTT.

The rearrangement joins TRBV29-1 to TRBJ1-1; 9 nucleotides align to TRBD1. The V and J ends lost 5 bases and 4 bases, in that order; junction bases with no gene match: 11. The V gene's germline CDR1 is SQVTM and CDR2 ANQGSEA. CDR3 length: 15 residues. The CDR3 is CSVTLTGGPITEAFF. As DNA, the CDR3 is TGCAGCGTTACTTTAACAGGGGGCCCGATCACTGAAGCTTTCTTT.

The chain couples TRBV15 to TRBJ2-5; D call uncertain. V lost 3 bases, J lost 2 bases, and 13 bases lay in between. Germline CDR1 LNHNV, CDR2 YYDKDF (reference sequence). The CDR3 length is 15 residues. Here the CDR3 DNA reads TGTGCCACCAGCAGGGTAAAGGGCAGACAAGAGACCCAGTACTTC. This encodes CATSRVKGRQETQYF.

The chain joins TRBV5-4 to TRBJ2-7, with TRBD1 matching 10 bases. Germline V gene data show CDR1 as SGHNT and CDR2 as YYREEE (reference sequence). The trim removed 5 bases at V and 4 bases at J, leaving 9 bases unmatched. The CDR3 is 15 residues long. CDR3 sequence reads: CASRADRGPAYEQYF. The CDR3 bases are TGTGCCAGCAGAGCAGACAGGGGGCCTGCATACGAGCAGTACTTC.

The chain recombines TRBV25-1 with TRBJ2-7, with 9 positions matching TRBD1. The ends lost 4 bases at V and 7 bases at J; junction bases unmatched: 14. The CDR3 loop spans 16 amino acids. CDR1 MGHDK and CDR2 SYGVNS come from the germline V gene. CDR3 loop: CASSGSGTGPFGEQYF. CDR3 bases: TGTGCCAGCAGTGGATCCGGGACAGGGCCCTTCGGGGAGCAGTACTTC.

This rearrangement joins TRBV7-9 to TRBJ1-1; D is uncertain. The CDR3 consists of 13 residues. The V end was cut by 1 base, the J end by 0 bases, with 3 bases between. CDR1 SEHNR and CDR2 FQNEAQ come from the germline V gene (reference sequence). DNA of the CDR3: TGTGCCAGCAGCTTAGTCGTGAACACTGAAGCTTTCTTT. Its translation is CASSLVVNTEAFF.

The chain joins TRBV7-2 to TRBJ2-5; D gene uncertain. Germline loops: CDR1 SGHTA, CDR2 FQGNSA. Between the trimmed V and J ends, which lost 3 bases and 5 bases, there was a span of 10 bases. The CDR3 is 13 amino acids. DNA for the CDR3: TGTGCCAGCAGCTTTGACCGGGTGGAGACCCAGTACTTC. This encodes CASSFDRVETQYF.

The rearrangement links TRBV7-3 to TRBJ2-1; 8 nucleotides agree with TRBD2. Losses at the gene ends were 5 bases for V and 2 bases for J; bases not matched to a gene: 17. CDR3 size: 19 residues. Germline V lookup: CDR1 SGHTA, CDR2 FQGTGA. This CDR3 is CASSRGPGSGRRTYNEQFF. Here the CDR3 DNA reads TGTGCCAGCAGCCGCGGACCCGGCAGCGGGAGACGGACCTACAATGAGCAGTTCTTC.

The DNA for the CDR3 is TGTGCCAGCACCGAACAGGGCACTGAAGCTTTCTTT. This sequence encodes CASTEQGTEAFF. The chain links TRBV12-3 or TRBV12-4 to TRBJ1-1, with D possibly matching TRBD1 (6 bases). The CDR3 is 12 residues long. V was trimmed by 7 bases and J by 4 bases, leaving 10 bases between them.

The chain joins TRBV7-9 to TRBJ2-3; D not certain. The V gene's germline CDR1 is SEHNR and CDR2 FQNEAQ (reference sequence). V lost 5 bases and J 2 bases, leaving 20 bases between the germline ends. The CDR3 runs to 17 residues. The CDR3 nucleotides are TGTGCCAGCAGCCCCCGGACCGGCTCGATTTTCACAGATACGCAGTATTTT. Translating gives CASSPRTGSIFTDTQYF. Together with reference TRBV7-9 and TRBJ2-3, the CDR3 gives the full variable domain: DTGVSQNPRHKITKRGQNVTFRCDPISEHNRLYWYRQTLGQGPEFLTYFQNEAQLEKSRLLSDRFSAERPKGSFSTLEIQRTEQGDSAMYLCASSPRTGSIFTDTQYFGPGTRLTVL.

The chain combines TRBV25-1 with TRBJ2-7; the D gene is possibly TRBD2 (6 bases). Germline CDR1 reads MGHDK; CDR2 reads SYGVNS. Trimming removed 5 bases from V and 2 bases from J, with 13 bases in between. The CDR3 has 14 residues. The CDR3 is CASSSAGTPYEQYF. The DNA of the CDR3 is TGTGCCAGCAGTTCCGCCGGGACTCCCTACGAGCAGTACTTC.

This clonotype showed up just once. The chain couples TRBV2 to TRBJ2-7; 7 nucleotides line up with TRBD1. Trimming removed 4 bases from V and 6 bases from J; junction bases left unmatched: 3. The V gene's germline CDR1 is SNHLY and CDR2 FYNNEI. CDR3 length: 12 residues. CDR3 nucleotides: TGTGCCAGCAGTGGCCAGGGGGTCGAGCAGTACTTC. This codes for CASSGQGVEQYF.

The J gene is TRBJ2-2, the V gene TRBV7-8, with TRBD2 matching 11 bases. Germline V CDR1 and CDR2: SGHVS, FQNEAQ. V shed 0 bases, J shed 0 bases, and the junction held 3 bases outside the gene matches. The CDR3 is 18 amino acids. The CDR3 sequence is CASSLAASGGPNTGELFF. DNA of the CDR3: TGTGCCAGCAGCTTAGCGGCTAGCGGGGGGCCGAACACCGGGGAGCTGTTTTTT.

The V call is TRBV30, the J call TRBJ2-1; 12 nucleotides line up with TRBD2. This CDR3 is 15 amino acids long. V dropped 5 bases and J dropped 6; count of bases not matched to a gene: 8. Germline assignment: CDR1 GTSNPN and CDR2 SVGIG (reference sequence). In nucleotides, the CDR3 is TGTGCCTGGGACCTAGCGGGGGGGCCAAGCAATGAGCAGTTCTTC. Its translation: CAWDLAGGPSNEQFF.

The rearrangement links TRBV10-2 to TRBJ1-5; tentative D call: TRBD1 (5 bases). The V end was cut by 5 bases, the J end by 5 bases, with 16 bases between. There are 15 residues in the CDR3. Germline CDR1 is WSHSY and CDR2 is SAAADI. CDR3 sequence reads: CASSHRQGMDQPQHF. The CDR3 coding sequence is TGCGCCAGCAGTCATAGGCAGGGCATGGATCAGCCCCAGCATTTT.

CDR3 bases: TGTGCCAGTAGTATGGATGGATACTCCTACGAGCAGTACTTC. It encodes CASSMDGYSYEQYF. The chain is built from TRBV19 and TRBJ2-7; D ambiguous. The germline CDR1 and CDR2 sequences are LNHDA and SQIVND (reference sequence). The CDR3 runs 14 residues. V lost 3 bases, J lost 0 bases, and 9 bases lay in between.

The gene calls are TRBV19 and TRBJ1-6; weak D call: TRBD1 (5 bases). Trimming stripped 6 bases from V and 9 bases from J, with 15 bases between. From germline, CDR1 is LNHDA and CDR2 SQIVND (reference sequence). The CDR3 consists of 14 residues. The CDR3, as DNA: TGTGCCAGTAGGACCGCCAAGAGGGGTTCACCCCTCCACTTT. This encodes CASRTAKRGSPLHF.

The chain couples TRBV24-1 to TRBJ2-3, with D unresolved. Trimming left V 6 bases short and J 4 bases short, with 4 bases between. The CDR3 totals 11 residues. CDR1 is KGHDR and CDR2 is SFDVKD in the germline V gene. For the CDR3, the DNA is TGTGCCACCAGTTCGGCAGATACGCAGTATTTT. It codes for CATSSADTQYF.

The chain uses TRBV7-3 and TRBJ2-1, with 8 bases matching TRBD2. This CDR3 is 17 amino acids long. Unmatched junction bases numbered 5, after V lost 0 bases and J lost 1 base. Germline V gives CDR1 SGHTA, CDR2 FQGTGA. The CDR3 coding sequence is TGTGCCAGCAGCTTAACGGGAGCGGGAGAGTCCTACAATGAGCAGTTCTTC. Translating it yields CASSLTGAGESYNEQFF.

The chain is built from TRBV20-1 and TRBJ2-7, with unresolved D. CDR1 is DFQATT, CDR2 SNEGSKA, per germline (reference sequence). The CDR3 extends over 12 amino acids. V was trimmed by 1 base and J by 3 bases, leaving 7 bases between them. The DNA for the CDR3 is TGCAGTGCTAGAGTCGGAGACTACGAGCAGTACTTC. Amino acid sequence: CSARVGDYEQYF.

The chain is built from TRBV29-1 and TRBJ2-1; 8 nucleotides match TRBD2. The CDR3 has 14 residues. Germline lookup yields CDR1 SQVTM and CDR2 ANQGSEA. DNA of the CDR3: TGCAGGGCCGGGAGGGGGAGCTCCTACAATGAGCAGTTCTTC. It codes for CRAGRGSSYNEQFF.

This clonotype was recorded once. The CDR3 region is CASSRLGTATKSQPQHF. The CDR3 bases are TGTGCCAGCAGCCGACTCGGGACAGCCACAAAAAGTCAGCCCCAGCATTTT. The chain uses TRBV7-2 and TRBJ1-5, with 7 bases fitting TRBD1. Germline CDR1 SGHTA, CDR2 FQGNSA. The V gene end was trimmed by 5 bases and the J gene end by 6 bases; junction bases not matched to a gene: 16. The CDR3 has 17 amino acids.

As for this clonotype: An end of the junction does not agree with germline; a read error may underlie this. The chain links TRBV5-1 to TRBJ2-7; 8 bases are shared with TRBD1. The CDR3 is 17 residues long. The germline V gene has CDR1 SGHRS and CDR2 YFSETQ. In DNA form, the CDR3 reads TGTGCCAGCAGCCCCCAAGTTCTGGGACAGGTGACCTACGAGCAGTACTTC. This codes for CASSPQVLGQVTYEQYF.

This chain connects TRBV15 to TRBJ2-7; 10 nucleotides align to TRBD1. The V gene end was trimmed by 3 bases and the J gene end by 4 bases; junction bases not matched to a gene: 6. The CDR3 is 15 amino acids. The germline CDR1 and CDR2 sequences are LNHNV and YYDKDF (reference sequence). CDR3 region: CATSSLDRGGYEQYF. Here the CDR3 DNA reads TGTGCCACCAGCAGCTTGGACAGGGGGGGTTACGAGCAGTACTTC.

This sequence joins TRBV5-5 and TRBJ1-4; D unclear. Germline V gene sequence: CDR1 SGHKS, CDR2 YYEKEE (reference sequence). V was pared by 0 bases and J by 0 bases, with 6 bases between. CDR3 length: 15 residues. The CDR3 protein is CASSLGDSTNEKLFF. The CDR3 DNA sequence: TGTGCCAGCAGCTTGGGAGACTCAACTAATGAAAAACTGTTTTTT.

The chain has TRBV19 and TRBJ2-1; D possibly uses TRBD1 or TRBD2 (6 bases each). The CDR3 is 15 residues long. Trimming pared 3 bases from V and 10 bases from J, leaving 19 bases between. Germline values: CDR1 LNHDA, CDR2 SQIVND (reference sequence). The CDR3 sequence: CASSMRGEQGQEQFF. In nucleotides, the CDR3 is TGTGCCAGTAGTATGCGGGGTGAACAGGGACAAGAGCAGTTCTTC. Using reference TRBV19 and TRBJ2-1 for the parts outside the CDR3, the full variable domain is DGGITQSPKYLFRKEGQNVTLSCEQNLNHDAMYWYRQDPGQGLRLIYYSQIVNDFQKGDIAEGYSVSREKKESFPLTVTSAQKNPTAFYLCASSMRGEQGQEQFFGPGTRLTVL.